The sequence of this T cell receptor (beta chain) was determined in a study of CD8 T cells in ankylosing spondylitis. The length of the CDR3 is 14 residues. Germline values: CDR1 DFQATT, CDR2 SNEGSKA (reference sequence). The V end was cut by 1 base, the J end by 3 bases, with 9 bases between. Scientists made TCR beta libraries using quantitative 5'-RACE with molecular barcodes. TCRdb reprocessed the 5' RACE reads via MiXCR and lists one record per CDR3 protein. The data contain 310,000 or so distinct CDR3 sequences, around 18% of them singletons. The sample holds a few counts of this clonotype. The antigen is undetermined. Study outcomes and limitations: Significant enrichment of disease-linked clones was reportedly seen in matched ankylosing spondylitis synovial fluid. Seven or eight highly homologous variants formed a TCR beta motif that appeared characteristic of ankylosing spondylitis blood. Relatively scarce in peripheral blood, disease-linked clones were CD8+.

Sequences were obtained from blood, either unsorted or a sorted T cell fraction (not recorded which). This chain uses TRBV20-1 with TRBJ1-4, with unresolved D. This sequence originates from a male donor with ankylosing spondylitis or in good health (not recorded which). The CDR3 protein is CSARAGSANEKLFF. The CDR3 DNA is TGCAGTGCTAGAGCGGGTTCGGCTAATGAAAAACTGTTTTTT.